Ten or more counts support the clone carrying this T cell receptor (beta chain). The target antigen is unknown. This specimen comes from a study of T cells in Graves' hyperthyroidism and ophthalmopathy. Across the whole study: The initial diagnosis was the point when peripheral blood was collected, ahead of any treatment. Broader study findings: The model foresaw ophthalmopathy a median around 6.4 months prior to onset.

Researchers amplified the TCR beta CDR3 regions from RNA transcripts. TCR CDR3 regions were first amplified by RT-PCR with HTBI primers. Each CDR3 protein is one row after TCRdb ran MiXCR on the multiplex PCR reads. Here the sample spans hundreds of thousands of distinct CDR3 sequences, 13% being singletons. The clonotype was recovered from a woman aged 18-29 years with Graves' hyperthyroidism. Sequencing was performed on blood.

For the CDR3, the DNA is TGCAGCGTCCTTCCCCCGTGGGGGCTCAATCCTGCGAGGGTATGGTCCGAGACCCAGTACTTC. Protein sequence: CSVLPPWGLNPARVWSETQYF. V is TRBV29-1 and J is TRBJ2-5; tentative D call: TRBD1 (6 bases). The length of the CDR3 is 21 residues. Deletions cut 6 bases from V and 5 bases from J, with 40 bases between. The germline V gene encodes CDR1 SQVTM and CDR2 ANQGSEA.